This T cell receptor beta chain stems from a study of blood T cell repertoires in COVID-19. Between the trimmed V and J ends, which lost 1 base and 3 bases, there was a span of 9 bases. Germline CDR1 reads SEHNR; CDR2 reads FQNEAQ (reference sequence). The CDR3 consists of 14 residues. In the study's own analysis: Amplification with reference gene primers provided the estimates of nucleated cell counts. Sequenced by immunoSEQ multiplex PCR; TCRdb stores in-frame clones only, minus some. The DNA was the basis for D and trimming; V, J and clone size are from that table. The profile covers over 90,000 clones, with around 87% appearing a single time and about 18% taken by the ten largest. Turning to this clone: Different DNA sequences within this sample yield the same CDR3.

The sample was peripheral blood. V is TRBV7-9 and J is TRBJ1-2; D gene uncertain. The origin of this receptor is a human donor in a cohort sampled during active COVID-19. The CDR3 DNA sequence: TGTGCCAGCAGCTTAGACACACCCTACTATGGCTACACCTTC. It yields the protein CASSLDTPYYGYTF.